A single T cell receptor (beta chain) is shown here with its context. The V end lost 3 bases, the J end lost 0 bases, and 9 bases lay between the germline ends. This CDR3 has 15 amino acids. Germline V CDR1 and CDR2: SEHNR, FQNEAQ (reference sequence). Clones were read by immunoSEQ multiplex PCR, and TCRdb kept only the in-frame ones, dropping some. This sample has about 240,000 clones, with over 80% found just once. The sample originates from a study of blood T cell repertoires in COVID-19. Input material: peripheral blood. The genes are TRBV7-9 and TRBJ2-1; no definite D call. This TCR came from a human donor in a cohort sampled during active COVID-19. The DNA for the CDR3 is TGTGCCAGCAGCTTCCGTAGGAGCTCCTACAATGAGCAGTTCTTC. Translation: CASSFRRSSYNEQFF.